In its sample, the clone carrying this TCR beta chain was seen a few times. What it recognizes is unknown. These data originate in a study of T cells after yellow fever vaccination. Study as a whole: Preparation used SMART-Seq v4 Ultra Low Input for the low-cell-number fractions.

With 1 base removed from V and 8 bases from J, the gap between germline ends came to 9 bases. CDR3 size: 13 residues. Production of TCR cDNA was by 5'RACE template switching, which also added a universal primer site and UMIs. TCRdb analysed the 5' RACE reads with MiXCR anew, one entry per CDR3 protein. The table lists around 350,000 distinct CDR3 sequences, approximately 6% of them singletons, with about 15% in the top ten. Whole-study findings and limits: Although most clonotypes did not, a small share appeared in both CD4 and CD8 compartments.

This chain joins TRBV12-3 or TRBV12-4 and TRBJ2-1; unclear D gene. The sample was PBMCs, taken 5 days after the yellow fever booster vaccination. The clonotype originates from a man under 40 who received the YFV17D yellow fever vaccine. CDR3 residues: CASSLVVAHEQFF. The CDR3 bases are TGTGCCAGCAGTTTAGTAGTAGCACATGAGCAGTTCTTC.